The 25 T cell receptor beta chains below were found in one sample sequenced in a study of radiation and T cells in renal cell carcinoma. Time point in this sample: baseline pretreatment blood. The treatment here: 15 Gy SBRT to primary tumor, nephrectomy 4 weeks later. TCRdb keeps only in-frame clones here, not all; method: immunoSEQ multiplex PCR. This sample has roughly 53,000 clones; roughly 84% occur once, and the top ten carry 30% to 35%. The source material was blood, sampled from a patient whose treatment included radiotherapy and nephrectomy. The receptors here all came from a woman in her 70s with renal cell carcinoma.

The rearrangement links TRBV4-1 to TRBJ1-2; D is ambiguous. The V gene lost 1 base and the J gene lost 6 bases, with 6 bases spanning the gap. CDR3 length: 12 residues. Germline loops: CDR1 MGHRA, CDR2 YSYEKL. The CDR3 here is CASSQGGHGYTF. The CDR3 region has the DNA TGCGCCAGCAGCCAAGGAGGCCATGGCTACACCTTC.

This clone appeared a single time. This chain links TRBV4-2 with TRBJ1-4, with TRBD1 as a possible D gene (6 bases). The CDR3 is 14 residues long. The V and J ends lost 4 bases and 7 bases respectively, with 13 bases between them. Germline CDR1 reads LGHNA; CDR2 reads YNFKEQ. The DNA for the CDR3 is TGTGCCAGCAGCCCCAACAGGGAAGGTGAAAAACTGTTTTTT. Translated: CASSPNREGEKLFF.

This clone was picked up a small number of times. The chain links TRBV5-1 to TRBJ1-2; 7 nucleotides agree with TRBD1. CDR1 is SGHRS, CDR2 YFSETQ, per germline. Trimming took 0 bases from V and 4 from J; bases not matched to a gene: 0. The CDR3 has 13 residues. CDR3 in DNA: TGCGCCAGCAGCTTGGCAGGGGGCTATGGCTACACCTTC. Residues: CASSLAGGYGYTF.

V usage is TRBV6-1 and J usage is TRBJ1-2; 9 bases map to TRBD1. The germline gives CDR1 MNHNS, CDR2 SASEGT. This CDR3 comprises 17 residues. J lost 5 bases, V lost 3 bases, and 13 bases had no gene match. CDR3 DNA: TGTGCCAGCAGTGATGGACAGGGGACCCGGATAGGGTATGGCTACACCTTC. The encoded protein is CASSDGQGTRIGYGYTF.

This chain joins TRBV10-3 and TRBJ1-1; D unresolved. The CDR3 has 13 amino acids. Trimming took off 2 bases at V and 3 bases at J, with 7 bases between the two ends. The germline CDR1 and CDR2 sequences are ENHRY and SYGVKD. Here the CDR3 DNA reads TGTGCCATCAGTGAGCACGGGGACACTGAAGCTTTCTTT. The encoded protein is CAISEHGDTEAFF.

This chain's CDR3 is CASGTDPTNGYTF. The CDR3 coding sequence is TGTGCCAGCGGCACCGATCCTACCAACGGCTACACCTTC. The genes are TRBV5-5 and TRBJ1-2, with unresolved D. Trimming took off 7 bases at V and 8 bases at J, with 18 bases between the two ends. This CDR3 spans 13 amino acids. Germline V gives CDR1 SGHKS, CDR2 YYEKEE (reference sequence).

The chain recombines TRBV13 with TRBJ2-7; 9 nucleotides match TRBD1. Germline V gives CDR1 PRHDT, CDR2 FYEKMQ (reference sequence). Trimming cost V 4 bases and J 2 bases; bases outside gene matches: 6. This CDR3 is built from 15 residues. CDR3 nucleotides: TGTGCCAGCAGCTCGGCGGACAGGGGACCCTACGAGCAGTACTTC. Protein product: CASSSADRGPYEQYF.

This sequence joins TRBV29-1 and TRBJ2-1; 13 positions match TRBD2. V gave up 1 base and J gave up 6 bases; unmatched junction bases: 12. This CDR3 comprises 18 residues. Germline V gives CDR1 SQVTM, CDR2 ANQGSEA. CDR3 sequence: CSVEGPGTRTSGSNEQFF. DNA for the CDR3: TGCAGCGTTGAAGGGCCGGGAACCAGGACTAGCGGGAGCAATGAGCAGTTCTTC.

The chain uses TRBV6-4 and TRBJ1-2, with D unresolved. CDR1 is MRHNA and CDR2 is SNTAGT in the germline V gene. The CDR3 extends over 15 amino acids. Deletions cut 3 bases from V and 0 bases from J, with 11 bases between. The CDR3 DNA reads as TGTGCCAGCAGTGAAGGAGCCGGTGCTAACTATGGCTACACCTTC. This gives the protein CASSEGAGANYGYTF.

The chain links TRBV20-1 to TRBJ2-1, with no clear D. Between the trimmed V and J ends, which lost 0 bases and 7 bases, there was a span of 4 bases. CDR1 and CDR2 from the germline V gene are DFQATT and SNEGSKA (reference sequence). This CDR3 has 11 amino acids. CDR3 region: CSAREPNEQFF. The CDR3, as DNA: TGCAGTGCTAGAGAGCCGAATGAGCAGTTCTTC.

The sample holds one count of this clone. The chain is built from TRBV7-6 and TRBJ2-1; 10 bases fit TRBD2. The CDR3 extends over 16 amino acids. V trimming: 4 bases; J trimming: 0 bases; junction bases outside the gene matches: 3. In germline, CDR1 is SGHVS, CDR2 FNYEAQ. DNA for the CDR3: TGTGCCAGCAGCTCGTTAGCGGGGGGCTCCTACAATGAGCAGTTCTTC. Its translation: CASSSLAGGSYNEQFF.

The chain employs TRBV6-1 and TRBJ1-4; the D gene is possibly TRBD1 (6 bases). Trimming shortened V by 4 bases and J by 2 bases, and 14 bases separated the two germline ends. The CDR3 extends over 16 amino acids. Germline V gene lookup returns CDR1 MNHNS and CDR2 SASEGT. The DNA for the CDR3 is TGTGCCAGCAGTGTAGTCCGAGGGGGGACTAATGAAAAACTGTTTTTT. Amino acids: CASSVVRGGTNEKLFF.

The rearrangement uses TRBV19 and TRBJ1-1, with a tentative D call TRBD1 (5 bases). The CDR3 length is 17 residues. V lost 4 bases and J 1 base, leaving 19 bases between the germline ends. The germline gives CDR1 LNHDA, CDR2 SQIVND (reference sequence). The CDR3 DNA reads as TGTGCCAGTAGTAGGGGGTTAGGACTCACCGAGAACACTGAAGCTTTCTTT. This translates into CASSRGLGLTENTEAFF.

This clone was seen a single time. The chain joins TRBV4-1 to TRBJ2-7; D is possibly TRBD1 or TRBD2 (5 bases each). Trimming left V 3 bases short and J 3 bases short, with 9 bases between. The CDR3 covers 13 residues. The germline V gene encodes CDR1 MGHRA and CDR2 YSYEKL. The CDR3 region is CASSQGVGYEQYF. In nucleotides, the CDR3 is TGCGCCAGCAGCCAGGGGGTGGGCTACGAGCAGTACTTC.

This chain connects TRBV5-1 to TRBJ1-1; a possible D gene is TRBD1 (5 bases). This CDR3 region has 14 residues. V gave up 1 base and J gave up 7 bases, with 14 bases separating them. Per the germline V gene, CDR1 is SGHRS and CDR2 is YFSETQ. The CDR3 loop reads CASSLNYAQDEAFF. The DNA for the CDR3 is TGCGCCAGCAGCTTGAATTATGCACAGGATGAAGCTTTCTTT.

CDR3 amino acids: CASKAAGTMIQYF. The CDR3 DNA sequence: TGTGCCAGCAAGGCCGCAGGGACCATGATCCAGTACTTC. The J gene is TRBJ2-5, the V gene TRBV6-1, with D tentatively TRBD1 or TRBD2 (5 bases each). Per germline, CDR1 MNHNS and CDR2 SASEGT. Trimming removed 7 bases from V and 10 bases from J, with 19 bases in between. There are 13 residues in the CDR3.

This clone was seen once. The chain couples TRBV6-6 to TRBJ2-7; 8 bases agree with TRBD1. The ends lost 7 bases at V and 7 bases at J; junction bases unmatched: 6. Germline values: CDR1 MNHNY, CDR2 SVGAGI (reference sequence). The CDR3 runs 12 residues. The CDR3 here is CASISTGDEQYF. The DNA of the CDR3 is TGTGCCAGCATATCGACAGGGGATGAGCAGTACTTC.

This clone appeared once. The rearrangement joins TRBV19 to TRBJ2-1, with 8 bases lining up with TRBD1. The trim removed 3 bases at V and 7 bases at J, leaving 8 bases unmatched. CDR3 size: 15 residues. Germline values: CDR1 LNHDA, CDR2 SQIVND (reference sequence). The CDR3 bases are TGTGCCAGTAGTATCGTTCAGGGGGCCTCAAATGAGCAGTTCTTC. Translated: CASSIVQGASNEQFF. The full variable domain, with the rest looked up from reference TRBV19 and TRBJ2-1, is DGGITQSPKYLFRKEGQNVTLSCEQNLNHDAMYWYRQDPGQGLRLIYYSQIVNDFQKGDIAEGYSVSREKKESFPLTVTSAQKNPTAFYLCASSIVQGASNEQFFGPGTRLTVL.

The rearrangement uses TRBV30 and TRBJ2-5; weak D call: TRBD1 (5 bases). Trimming removed 2 bases from V and 2 bases from J, with 9 bases in between. CDR3 length: 13 amino acids. Germline assignment: CDR1 GTSNPN and CDR2 SVGIG (reference sequence). The CDR3 sequence: CAWSQGIQETQYF. For the CDR3, the DNA is TGTGCCTGGAGTCAGGGTATACAAGAGACCCAGTACTTC.

The chain has TRBV19 and TRBJ2-3, with a tentative D call TRBD2 (6 bases). Germline lookup yields CDR1 LNHDA and CDR2 SQIVND (reference sequence). The V end was cut by 5 bases, the J end by 5 bases, with 17 bases between. The CDR3 consists of 15 residues. CDR3: CASSEGLGSGDTQYF. CDR3 sequence (DNA): TGTGCCAGTAGTGAGGGACTGGGTTCCGGAGATACGCAGTATTTT.

The chain joins TRBV7-8 to TRBJ1-5; TRBD1 agrees at 8 bases. From germline, CDR1 is SGHVS and CDR2 FQNEAQ. The CDR3 covers 15 residues. J gave up 1 base and V 2 bases, and 1 base lay outside the gene matches. The CDR3 loop is CASSLRQGSNQPQHF. The CDR3 nucleotides are TGTGCCAGCAGCTTAAGACAGGGGAGCAATCAGCCCCAGCATTTT.

This chain connects TRBV11-1 to TRBJ2-5; no reliable D call. CDR3 length: 16 residues. Trimming removed 5 bases from V and 1 base from J, with 17 bases in between. Germline V gene data show CDR1 as SGHAT and CDR2 as FQDESV (reference sequence). The CDR3 DNA is TGTGCCAGCAGCCCCCAGACCGTTACTTTCCAAGAGACCCAGTACTTC. As protein: CASSPQTVTFQETQYF. The full variable domain, in which reference TRBV11-1 and TRBJ2-5 provide the parts outside the CDR3, is EAEVAQSPRYKITEKSQAVAFWCDPISGHATLYWYRQILGQGPELLVQFQDESVVDDSQLPKDRFSAERLKGVDSTLKIQPAELGDSAMYLCASSPQTVTFQETQYFGPGTRLLVL.

The chain carries TRBV11-2 and TRBJ2-6; D not certain. V was pared by 6 bases and J by 0 bases, with 6 bases between. CDR1 is SGHAT, CDR2 FQNNGV, per germline. The CDR3 is 14 residues long. DNA for the CDR3: TGTGCCAGCAGTCAAAACTCTGGGGCCAACGTCCTGACTTTC. Translated, it gives CASSQNSGANVLTF.

V and J are TRBV25-1 and TRBJ2-5; TRBD1 might be the D (6 bases). V was shortened by 5 bases and J by 1 base, with 23 bases between the two germline ends. This CDR3 spans 18 amino acids. Germline values: CDR1 MGHDK, CDR2 SYGVNS. The CDR3 nucleotides read TGTGCCAGCAGTCATACCGGCGACAGGTTGGGTTTCCAAGAGACCCAGTACTTC. Protein product: CASSHTGDRLGFQETQYF.

The chain couples TRBV5-6 to TRBJ2-1; perhaps TRBD2 as D (5 bases). Germline V lookup: CDR1 SGHDT, CDR2 YYEEEE. Trimming took 3 bases from V and 7 from J, leaving 14 bases between them. The CDR3 consists of 14 residues. CDR3 nucleotide sequence: TGTGCCAGCAGCTCCTCTGCACTAGAGAATGAGCAGTTCTTC. It specifies CASSSSALENEQFF. Together with reference TRBV5-6 and TRBJ2-1, the CDR3 gives the full variable domain: DAGVTQSPTHLIKTRGQQVTLRCSPKSGHDTVSWYQQALGQGPQFIFQYYEEEERQRGNFPDRFSGHQFPNYSSELNVNALLLGDSALYLCASSSSALENEQFFGPGTRLTVL.